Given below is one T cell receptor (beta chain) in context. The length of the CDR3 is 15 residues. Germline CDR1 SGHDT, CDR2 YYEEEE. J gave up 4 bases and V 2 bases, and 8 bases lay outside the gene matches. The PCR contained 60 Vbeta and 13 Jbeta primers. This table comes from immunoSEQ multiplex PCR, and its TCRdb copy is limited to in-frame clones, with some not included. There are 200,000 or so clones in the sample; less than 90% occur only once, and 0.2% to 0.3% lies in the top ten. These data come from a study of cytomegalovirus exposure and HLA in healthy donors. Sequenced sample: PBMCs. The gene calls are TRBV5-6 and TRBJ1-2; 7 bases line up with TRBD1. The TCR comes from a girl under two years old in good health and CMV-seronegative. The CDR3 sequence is CASSFGTGEFYGYTF. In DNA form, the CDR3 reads TGTGCCAGCAGCTTTGGAACAGGGGAGTTCTATGGCTACACCTTC.